Reported below is one T cell receptor beta chain. At one of its ends the junction is not consistent with the germline gene, which may arise from a read error. This CDR3 is 10 amino acids long. These data belong to a study of blood T cells in healthy people across ages. A second roughly 7 to 11 cycle PCR used barcoded and J-beta primers. One entry per CDR3 protein, called by TCRdb with MiXCR from the 5' RACE reads. The sample shows 1.2 million to 1.5 million distinct CDR3 sequences, roughly 40% of them seen only once. The receptor's source is a woman aged 18-35 years in good health. The chain recombines TRBV12-3 or TRBV12-4 with TRBJ1-1; D is unclear. Sequencing used blood. CDR3: CVSRRNEAFF. In nucleotides, the CDR3 is TGTGTCAGCAGACGTAATGAAGCTTTCTTT.